This TCR beta chain was recorded in a study of T-cell reconstitution after alpha-beta-depleted transplantation in children. The study's findings and limits: Newly produced T cells mostly provided counts and TCRbeta diversity after one year, as hyperexpanded clones declined. About two months after transplant, alpha-beta T cells reportedly came from several hundred expanded graft clones.

Germline V lookup: CDR1 LNHDA, CDR2 SQIVND (reference sequence). The length of the CDR3 is 16 residues. V shed 5 bases and J shed 6 bases, with 17 bases lying between them. It was with unique molecular identifiers that the TCRbeta library was prepared. TCRdb independently ran MiXCR on the PCR reads; one entry per CDR3 protein. The sample records over 150,000 distinct CDR3 sequences, approximately 6.9% being singletons. This clonotype was seen ten or more times. Its antigen remains unidentified. This receptor was obtained from a boy aged 2 to 9 with acute lymphoblastic leukemia, due to receive a stem cell transplant. V is TRBV19 and J is TRBJ1-6; D not certain. The specimen comprised PBMCs, sampled before TCRalphabeta/CD19-depleted stem cell transplant. CDR3 protein: CASSAPFGGSNSPLHF. In DNA, the CDR3 is TGTGCCAGTAGTGCCCCCTTCGGCGGGAGTAATTCACCCCTCCACTTT. Variable domain in full (rest from reference TRBV19 and TRBJ1-6): DGGITQSPKYLFRKEGQNVTLSCEQNLNHDAMYWYRQDPGQGLRLIYYSQIVNDFQKGDIAEGYSVSREKKESFPLTVTSAQKNPTAFYLCASSAPFGGSNSPLHFGNGTRLTVT.